The T cell receptor (beta chain) under discussion was sequenced for a study of blood T cell repertoires in COVID-19. V was pared by 8 bases and J by 3 bases, with 24 bases of the junction left unmatched. CDR1 and CDR2 (germline): MNHGY, SAAAGT. The CDR3 consists of 21 residues. The data were produced by immunoSEQ multiplex PCR, yet TCRdb's version contains in-frame clones alone and is incomplete. The sample consists of 400,000 to 500,000 clones, approximately 90% of them appearing once. What was sequenced was PBMCs or T cells enriched from blood (not recorded which). The chain links TRBV6-8 to TRBJ2-7, with 14 nucleotides matching TRBD2. This TCR derives from a woman younger than 35 who had been exposed to COVID-19. For the CDR3, the DNA is TGTGCCAGCCCCATTCTTCCATCTAGACCGGGACTAGCGGGAGTCCTCTACGAGCAGTACTTC. This gives the protein CASPILPSRPGLAGVLYEQYF.